Following are 31 T cell receptor beta chains from one sample sequenced in a study of blood T cell repertoires in COVID-19. The table came from immunoSEQ multiplex PCR; TCRdb's copy has only in-frame clones and leaves some out. The data show around 99,000 clones, 60% to 85% seen once. Input material: peripheral blood. The receptors were sampled from a woman aged 80 or over with active or convalescent COVID-19.

The chain links TRBV23-1 to TRBJ2-7, with D perhaps TRBD2 (5 bases). TRBV23-1 is given ORF status, its function remaining uncertain. V was pared by 0 bases and J by 4 bases, with 19 bases between. The CDR3 length is 17 residues. The CDR3 region is CASSQSSRPCGCYEQYF. The CDR3 DNA sequence: TGCGCCAGCAGTCAATCGAGCCGGCCCTGCGGGTGTTACGAGCAGTACTTC.

There are a few counts of this clone. The CDR3 is CASSPTLQGRAFF. CDR3 DNA sequence: TGTGCCAGCAGTCCCACACTCCAGGGCCGGGCTTTCTTT. This chain links TRBV27 with TRBJ1-1, with D possibly matching TRBD1 (5 bases). V gave up 5 bases and J gave up 11 bases, with 18 bases separating them. Looked up from germline, CDR1 is MNHEY and CDR2 is SMNVEV (reference sequence). The CDR3 loop spans 13 amino acids.

This clone was observed a handful of times. The gene calls are TRBV21-1 and TRBJ2-7; TRBD2, the table's D call, lacks a check against the DNA. TRBV21-1 is marked as a pseudogene. The CDR3 extends over 14 amino acids. The CDR3 loop is CASSKGDGSYEQYF. CDR3 sequence (DNA): TGTGCCAGCAGCAAAGGAGACGGGTCCTACGAGCAGTACTTC.

In its sample, this clone was seen once. The CDR3 DNA sequence: TGTGCCAGCAGGGGGGTCGGAGGGTCGGCCACTGAAGCTTTCTTT. As protein: CASRGVGGSATEAFF. The rearrangement joins TRBV2 to TRBJ1-1; the D gene is possibly TRBD1 (5 bases). Germline lookup yields CDR1 SNHLY and CDR2 FYNNEI. The CDR3 consists of 15 residues. V was trimmed by 6 bases and J by 4 bases, leaving 18 bases between them.

This chain links TRBV5-1 with TRBJ2-7; no clear D gene. Germline-derived CDR1 and CDR2 are SGHRS and YFSETQ. CDR3 length: 14 amino acids. With 0 bases removed from V and 7 bases from J, the gap between germline ends came to 14 bases. This chain's CDR3 is CASSLGLFYGEQYF. CDR3 coding DNA: TGCGCCAGCAGCTTGGGTCTCTTCTACGGTGAGCAGTACTTC.

This clone has just one count. The CDR3 reads CASSLLRVPNEQFF. CDR3 DNA: TGCGCCAGCAGCTTGTTACGGGTCCCCAATGAGCAGTTCTTC. The J gene is TRBJ2-1, the V gene TRBV5-1, with D uncertain. Deletions cut 1 base from V and 6 bases from J, with 11 bases between. CDR1 and CDR2 from the germline V gene are SGHRS and YFSETQ. The CDR3 totals 14 residues.

In its sample, this clone was seen a few times. V and J are TRBV2 and TRBJ2-1, with D perhaps matching TRBD1 (5 bases). This CDR3 region has 12 residues. The ends were cut back, 6 bases at V and 6 bases at J, with 9 bases in the middle. Germline CDR1 reads SNHLY; CDR2 reads FYNNEI. The CDR3 coding sequence is TGTGCCAGCAGCCCAGGGCCCAATGAGCAGTTCTTC. Protein sequence: CASSPGPNEQFF.

As DNA, the CDR3 is TGTGCCAGCAGCTTACAGGCCGGGACTCTTAGCGACGAGCAGTACTTC. Its protein is CASSLQAGTLSDEQYF. The chain couples TRBV11-2 to TRBJ2-7, with a tentative D call TRBD2 (6 bases). The V gene's germline CDR1 is SGHAT and CDR2 FQNNGV. V was trimmed by 2 bases and J by 5 bases, leaving 19 bases between them. There are 16 residues in the CDR3. The full variable domain, rest sourced from reference TRBV11-2 and TRBJ2-7, is EAGVAQSPRYKIIEKRQSVAFWCNPISGHATLYWYQQILGQGPKLLIQFQNNGVVDDSQLPKDRFSAERLKGVDSTLKIQPAKLEDSAVYLCASSLQAGTLSDEQYFGPGTRLTVT.

V gene TRBV10-3 combines with J gene TRBJ1-3; perhaps TRBD1 as D (6 bases). The CDR3 totals 13 residues. Trimming left V 10 bases short and J 1 base short, with 11 bases between. Per germline, CDR1 ENHRY and CDR2 SYGVKD. The CDR3 loop is CATRGGSGNTIYF. The CDR3, as DNA: TGTGCCACCAGAGGGGGTTCTGGAAACACCATATATTTT.

The chain recombines TRBV6-5 with TRBJ2-7; 9 bases align to TRBD2. Germline CDR1 MNHEY, CDR2 SVGAGI. Trimming removed 6 bases from V and 1 base from J; junction bases left unmatched: 1. CDR3 size: 13 residues. As DNA, the CDR3 is TGTGCCAGCAGGCGGGAGGGATCCTACGAGCAGTACTTC. Translation gives CASRREGSYEQYF.

Points on this clone: At one end the junction does not follow the germline gene, possibly because of a read error. The rearrangement uses TRBV5-1 and TRBJ1-2; D unresolved. The CDR3 has 14 amino acids. Germline lookup yields CDR1 SGHRS and CDR2 YFSETQ. CDR3 coding DNA: TGTGCCAGCAGCTTGGACGGCGGGGACTATGGCTACACCTTC. Protein product: CASSLDGGDYGYTF.

V gene TRBV28 combines with J gene TRBJ1-2, with D possibly TRBD1 on 6 matching bases. The CDR3 totals 15 residues. Looked up from germline, CDR1 is MDHEN and CDR2 is SYDVKM. Trimming took 7 bases from V and 4 from J, leaving 19 bases between them. The chain's CDR3 is CASIPSGVLIYGYTF. The DNA for the CDR3 is TGTGCCAGCATCCCGTCAGGGGTTTTGATCTATGGCTACACCTTC.

The chain recombines TRBV7-2 with TRBJ2-6, with TRBD1 as a possible D gene (5 bases). Germline assignment: CDR1 SGHTA and CDR2 FQGNSA. V was trimmed by 8 bases and J by 0 bases, leaving 17 bases between them. The CDR3 runs to 17 residues. CDR3 residues: CASGGYLRGSGANVLTF. CDR3 sequence (DNA): TGTGCCAGCGGCGGATATCTTAGGGGCTCTGGGGCCAACGTCCTGACTTTC.

The chain uses TRBV18 and TRBJ1-4; D remains ambiguous. This CDR3 has 15 amino acids. Germline V gives CDR1 KGHSH, CDR2 LQKENI. V shed 5 bases and J shed 7 bases, with 17 bases lying between them. The CDR3, as DNA: TGTGCCAGCTCATCGGGAGGAATAGTCCCTGAAAAACTGTTTTTT. Protein: CASSSGGIVPEKLFF.

This sequence joins TRBV6-9 and TRBJ1-2; D perhaps matches TRBD1 (6 bases). The CDR3 totals 14 residues. Germline CDR1 reads MNHGY; CDR2 reads SVAAGI. V lost 8 bases, J lost 4 bases, and 17 bases lay in between. CDR3 sequence: CASRFTGLPYGYTF. DNA of the CDR3: TGTGCCAGCCGTTTTACAGGGTTACCCTATGGCTACACCTTC.

The V and J genes are TRBV27 and TRBJ2-5; 7 bases are shared with TRBD1. The CDR3 extends over 17 amino acids. V was pared by 6 bases and J by 5 bases, with 18 bases of the junction left unmatched. Germline values: CDR1 MNHEY, CDR2 SMNVEV (reference sequence). DNA of the CDR3: TGTGCCAGCAGCCCGGGTCTTGGGACAGAAAGACGGGAGACCCAGTACTTC. Residues: CASSPGLGTERRETQYF.

The V call is TRBV23-1, the J call TRBJ2-7; 8 bases fit TRBD2. TRBV23-1 counts as an open reading frame of uncertain function. This CDR3 has 17 residues. Trimming removed 5 bases from V and 2 bases from J; junction bases left unmatched: 14. The CDR3 reads CASSSPVVGGRPYEQYF. The DNA for the CDR3 is TGCGCCAGCAGTTCTCCTGTGGTAGGCGGGAGGCCCTACGAGCAGTACTTC.

The rearrangement uses TRBV5-4 and TRBJ1-2; 9 bases map to TRBD1. Trimming took 4 bases from V and 6 from J; bases not matched to a gene: 7. Germline CDR1 and CDR2: SGHNT and YYREEE (reference sequence). This CDR3 contains 14 residues. CDR3 protein: CASSSTGGADGYTF. The DNA of the CDR3 is TGTGCCAGCAGCAGCACAGGGGGCGCCGATGGCTACACCTTC.

Remarks on this clone: One end of the junction is discordant with germline, which a read error may explain. V and J are TRBV6-4 and TRBJ1-5; a possible D gene is TRBD1 (6 bases). The CDR3 contains 15 residues. Germline CDR1 MRHNA, CDR2 SNTAGT. CDR3 nucleotide sequence: TGTGCCGGCAGCACCGGAGAACAGGGAAATCAGCCCCAGCATTTT. It codes for CAGSTGEQGNQPQHF.

The CDR3 protein is CASSTPPTSYNEQFF. DNA of the CDR3: TGTGCCAGTAGTACCCCCCCGACTAGCTACAATGAGCAGTTCTTC. The chain has TRBV19 and TRBJ2-1; D possibly corresponds to TRBD2 (6 bases). Trimming removed 4 bases from V and 3 bases from J, with 13 bases in between. The V gene's germline CDR1 is LNHDA and CDR2 SQIVND (reference sequence). CDR3 length: 15 amino acids.

This clone was observed a handful of times. This chain connects TRBV2 to TRBJ1-6, with D unresolved. Trimming left V 4 bases short and J 5 bases short, with 12 bases between. The CDR3 length is 15 residues. Germline V CDR1 and CDR2: SNHLY, FYNNEI. CDR3 residues: CASSVRVADNSPLHF. The CDR3 DNA is TGTGCCAGCAGTGTGAGGGTCGCGGATAATTCACCCCTCCACTTT.

The chain has TRBV6-5 and TRBJ1-3, with TRBD1 as a possible D gene (5 bases). V lost 1 base and J lost 8, with 15 bases in between. CDR3 length equals 15 residues. Germline values: CDR1 MNHEY, CDR2 SVGAGI. The CDR3 region has the DNA TGTGCCAGCAGTTACTTGGGCTACTCACAGGACACCATATATTTT. Translating gives CASSYLGYSQDTIYF.

The chain carries TRBV18 and TRBJ2-7; no clear D gene. The CDR3 consists of 11 residues. The V gene's germline CDR1 is KGHSH and CDR2 LQKENI. Trimming stripped 5 bases from V and 3 bases from J, with 5 bases between. The CDR3 sequence is CASSTSYEQYF. DNA for the CDR3: TGTGCCAGCTCAACAAGCTACGAGCAGTACTTC.

The genes are TRBV29-1 and TRBJ2-1; 8 bases fit TRBD1. Trimming took 2 bases from V and 8 from J; bases not matched to a gene: 14. The CDR3 has 16 amino acids. Germline V CDR1 and CDR2: SQVTM, ANQGSEA. The CDR3 DNA reads TGCAGCGTTGAAAAAAGTCCCGGGACAGGTTTCGATGAGCAGTTCTTC. Its protein is CSVEKSPGTGFDEQFF.

This rearrangement joins TRBV12-1 to TRBJ1-5; the table's D call TRBD1 went unverified against the DNA. TRBV12-1 is a recognized pseudogene. The CDR3 is 14 residues long. As DNA, the CDR3 is TGTGCCAGCAGCGCAGGGGAACCTAATCAGCCCCAGCATTTT. This encodes CASSAGEPNQPQHF.

The V gene is TRBV6-5, the J gene TRBJ1-3; 7 positions match TRBD1. Trimming cost V 6 bases and J 2 bases; bases outside gene matches: 7. The germline V gene encodes CDR1 MNHEY and CDR2 SVGAGI. This CDR3 spans 15 amino acids. CDR3 sequence reads: CASSPIDRAGNTIYF. As DNA, the CDR3 is TGTGCCAGCAGCCCCATAGACAGGGCTGGAAACACCATATATTTT.

Worth noting for this clone: A read error may account for a junction end that differs from germline. The gene calls are TRBV5-1 and TRBJ1-2; 10 positions agree with TRBD1. This CDR3 spans 15 amino acids. Germline-derived CDR1 and CDR2 are SGHRS and YFSETQ. The CDR3 DNA is TGTGCCAGCAGCAGCCGACAGGGGGCGATAGATGGCTACACCTTC. It codes for CASSSRQGAIDGYTF.

The CDR3 DNA follows: TGTGCCAGCAGCCAGGGGGCCGGGGAGCTGTTTTTT. Amino acid sequence: CASSQGAGELFF. The chain links TRBV7-3 to TRBJ2-2, with 7 bases aligning to TRBD1. Trimming at V came to 5 bases and at J to 6 bases, leaving 0 bases not matched to a gene. Germline-derived CDR1 and CDR2 are SGHTA and FQGTGA. The CDR3 is 12 amino acids.

V usage is TRBV5-6 and J usage is TRBJ1-2, with a tentative D call TRBD1 (6 bases). CDR3 size: 13 residues. Trimming took off 3 bases at V and 3 bases at J, with 9 bases between the two ends. CDR1 and CDR2 (germline): SGHDT, YYEEEE. CDR3 bases: TGTGCCAGCAGCTCCAGGACAGACTATGGCTACACCTTC. This gives the protein CASSSRTDYGYTF.

This clone has only one observation. V is TRBV6-1 and J is TRBJ2-1; 7 nucleotides match TRBD2. The CDR3 is made up of 16 amino acids. The V gene end was trimmed by 1 base and the J gene end by 2 bases; junction bases not matched to a gene: 5. Germline V gene data show CDR1 as MNHNS and CDR2 as SASEGT. This CDR3 reads CASSEGGGRAYNEQFF. The CDR3 DNA follows: TGTGCCAGCAGTGAAGGGGGAGGGAGGGCCTACAATGAGCAGTTCTTC.

As regards this clone: An end of the junction does not agree with germline; a read error may underlie this. The rearrangement links TRBV2 to TRBJ2-4, with D tentatively TRBD1 or TRBD2 (9 bases each). CDR3 length: 14 amino acids. CDR1 is SNHLY and CDR2 is FYNNEI in the germline V gene. The CDR3 protein is CARGQGGRDGGRVF. The CDR3 bases are TGTGCCAGGGGACAGGGCGGACGAGACGGCGGGAGGGTCTTC.